Listed below are T cell receptor beta chains from one sample, sequenced in a study of CD8+ T cells in alopecia areata. Sequencing used immunoSEQ multiplex PCR; TCRdb keeps in-frame clones, though not all of them. The profile shows some 150,000 clones, around 50% of them singletons. Sequencing used CD8+ T cells sorted from blood, obtained at week 4, from a patient treated with tofacitinib. The receptors derive from a human donor with alopecia areata. Both conserved end residues are trimmed from each CDR3. Fields, in order: V gene, J gene, clone size, CDR3 protein. Expanded clones are given a class, and other clones once, few, many or no size at all.

V: TRBV30
J: TRBJ1-1
size: .
CDR3: AWSVGGNTEAF

V: TRBV4-1
J: TRBJ2-7
size: .
CDR3: ASSQERYYEQY

V: TRBV4-3
J: TRBJ2-7
size: .
CDR3: ASSQYPTGAYEQY

V: TRBV7-9
J: TRBJ2-5
size: few
CDR3: ASSPGTDETQY

V: TRBV2
J: TRBJ2-1
size: few
CDR3: ASSQPPGLSPNNEQF

V: TRBV9
J: TRBJ2-7
size: .
CDR3: ASSADSELGEQY

V: TRBV6-6
J: TRBJ1-1
size: .
CDR3: ASTRSFEEEAF

V: TRBV10-3
J: TRBJ1-4
size: few
CDR3: ASAGTAGNEKLF

V: TRBV2
J: TRBJ2-6
size: .
CDR3: ASSRRFGISGANVLT

V: TRBV6-1
J: TRBJ2-7
size: few
CDR3: ASSEAGVHPYEQY

V: TRBV7-9
J: TRBJ2-3
size: once
CDR3: ASSPLSGGADTQY

V: TRBV29-1
J: TRBJ2-7
size: few
CDR3: SVLPRAAYEQY

V: TRBV10-1
J: TRBJ2-2
size: few
CDR3: ASSEGGSGELF

V: TRBV4-2
J: TRBJ1-2
size: .
CDR3: ASSQDRDRGFT

V: TRBV6-5
J: TRBJ2-1
size: .
CDR3: ASSYGQGYNEQF

V: TRBV7-9
J: TRBJ2-1
size: .
CDR3: ASTLDGEQF

V: TRBV4-1
J: TRBJ2-7
size: .
CDR3: ASSQEEGSSYEQY

V: TRBV25-1
J: TRBJ2-3
size: few
CDR3: ASSELRQAPDTQY

V: TRBV23-1
J: TRBJ2-1
size: .
CDR3: ASTTGTDTNEQF

V: TRBV19
J: TRBJ1-2
size: .
CDR3: ASSSRQRYYGYT

V: TRBV14
J: TRBJ2-7
size: .
CDR3: ASRDRANYEQY

V: TRBV7-9
J: TRBJ2-1
size: .
CDR3: ASSLWGDRRLDEQF

V: TRBV12-5
J: TRBJ2-7
size: .
CDR3: ASGSTFDNQLLYEQY

V: TRBV30
J: TRBJ1-2
size: .
CDR3: AWSGGAIGYT

V: TRBV7-8
J: TRBJ1-2
size: .
CDR3: ASSPGQGAHYGYT

V: TRBV13
J: TRBJ2-7
size: once
CDR3: ASSSTGTGNEQY

V: TRBV25-1
J: TRBJ1-2
size: .
CDR3: ASSDFLGHHYGYT

V: TRBV30
J: TRBJ1-5
size: .
CDR3: AWSAGKPYSNQPQH